The rows below give T cell receptor beta chains drawn from one sample of a study of OX40 agonist ivuxolimab in advanced cancers. Sequencing used immunoSEQ multiplex PCR; TCRdb keeps in-frame clones, though not all of them. The data show 50,000 to 65,000 clones, around 93% seen once. The input for sequencing was CD4+ or CD8+ T cells sorted from blood, taken in a trial of the OX40 agonist ivuxolimab. The origin of the receptors is an adult with an advanced solid tumor such as melanoma, head and neck, liver or kidney cancer. Both conserved end residues are part of each CDR3. The order of the fields is J gene, D gene, V gene, clone size, CDR3 protein, CDR3 DNA. D genes are given only for firm matches. Where a row states a size, it is once, few, many or the class of an expanded clone; other rows omit it.

>TRBJ2-1|NA|TRBV4-3|NA
CASSQDEVYNEQFF
TGCGCCAGCAGCCAAGATGAGGTTTACAATGAGCAGTTCTTC
>TRBJ1-5|TRBD1|TRBV7-9|NA
CASSLGQGNQPQHF
TGTGCCAGCAGCTTGGGACAGGGGAATCAGCCCCAGCATTTT
>TRBJ1-3|NA|TRBV28|NA
CASSLSSPTSGNTIYF
TGTGCCAGCAGTTTATCCTCCCCTACCTCTGGAAACACCATATATTTT
>TRBJ2-1|TRBD2|TRBV4-3|NA
CASSHGRVYNEQFF
TGCGCCAGCAGCCACGGGAGGGTCTACAATGAGCAGTTCTTC
>TRBJ2-6|NA|TRBV7-9|NA
CASSLGWGSGANVLTF
TGTGCCAGCAGCCTCGGGTGGGGGTCTGGGGCCAACGTCCTGACTTTC
>TRBJ2-7|NA|TRBV9|NA
CASSVEGASYEQYF
TGTGCCAGCAGCGTAGAAGGGGCCTCCTACGAGCAGTACTTC
>TRBJ1-4|NA|TRBV2|NA
CASTQIYEKLFF
TGTGCCAGCACACAGATATATGAAAAACTGTTTTTT
>TRBJ2-1|NA|TRBV5-1|NA
CASSRVGYNEQFF
TGCGCCAGCAGCCGGGTCGGTTACAATGAGCAGTTCTTC
>TRBJ2-7|TRBD1|TRBV18|NA
CASSDPPQGTYEQYF
TGTGCCAGCTCCGACCCCCCACAGGGGACCTACGAGCAGTACTTC
>TRBJ2-7|NA|TRBV27|NA
CASSPRGNEQYF
TGTGCCAGCAGTCCTAGGGGAAACGAGCAGTACTTC
>TRBJ2-2|NA|TRBV27|NA
CASSLLARGELFF
TGTGCCAGCAGTTTATTGGCCCGGGGGGAGCTGTTTTTT
>TRBJ1-1|NA|TRBV5-4|once
CASSFWQNTEAFF
TGTGCCAGCAGCTTTTGGCAGAACACTGAAGCTTTCTTT
>TRBJ2-7|NA|TRBV6-6|NA
CASRFLVGQPEQYF
TGTGCCAGCAGGTTCCTCGTAGGGCAGCCCGAGCAGTACTTC
>TRBJ2-2|NA|TRBV19|once
CASSILGAPGELFF
TGTGCCAGTAGTATACTGGGGGCCCCCGGGGAGCTGTTTTTT
>TRBJ2-3|NA|TRBV9|NA
CASSQETDTQYF
TGTGCCAGCAGCCAGGAAACGGATACGCAGTATTTT
>TRBJ2-5|TRBD2|TRBV29-1|NA
CSVEDLWGGSETQYF
TGCAGCGTTGAAGATCTTTGGGGGGGTTCAGAGACCCAGTACTTC
>TRBJ2-5|NA|TRBV27|NA
CASSLSSNREETQYF
TGTGCCAGCAGTTTATCGAGTAACAGGGAAGAGACCCAGTACTTC
>TRBJ2-1|TRBD1|TRBV19|NA
CASRAGGQGPDEQFF
TGTGCCAGTAGAGCCGGGGGACAGGGGCCAGATGAGCAGTTCTTC
>TRBJ2-1|NA|TRBV4-3|NA
CASSQDWGGQGGQDEQFF
TGCGCCAGCAGCCAAGATTGGGGTGGGCAGGGGGGCCAGGATGAGCAGTTCTTC
>TRBJ2-1|NA|TRBV27|once
CASSLRDTLGNEQFF
TGTGCCAGCAGTTTAAGGGACACACTGGGGAATGAGCAGTTCTTC
>TRBJ2-1|NA|TRBV27|NA
CASRPGTVSYNEQFF
TGTGCCAGCAGACCCGGGACGGTTTCCTACAATGAGCAGTTCTTC
>TRBJ1-1|TRBD1|TRBV19|NA
CASSTRQGWMNTEAFF
TGTGCCAGTAGTACCCGACAGGGTTGGATGAACACTGAAGCTTTCTTT
>TRBJ2-5|NA|TRBV11-1|NA
CASSLGAYQETQYF
TGTGCCAGCAGCTTAGGGGCTTACCAAGAGACCCAGTACTTC
>TRBJ2-7|NA|TRBV7-3|NA
CASSLGDSYEQYF
TGTGCCAGCAGCTTAGGTGACTCCTACGAGCAGTACTTC
>TRBJ1-5|TRBD1|TRBV25-1|NA
CASSEQGVIQPQHF
TGTGCCAGCAGTGAACAGGGGGTGATTCAGCCCCAGCATTTT
>TRBJ1-1|NA|TRBV20-1|NA
CSARMNTEAFF
TGCAGTGCTCGCATGAACACTGAAGCTTTCTTT
>TRBJ2-7|TRBD2|TRBV27|NA
CASGTSGLYEQYF
TGTGCCAGCGGGACTAGCGGACTCTACGAGCAGTACTTC
>TRBJ2-7|TRBD1|TRBV7-9|NA
CASSPTRTGNTYEQYF
TGTGCCAGCAGCCCTACTCGGACAGGTAATACCTACGAGCAGTACTTC
>TRBJ2-1|NA|TRBV2|NA
CASQTSSLIGDEQFF
TGTGCCAGCCAAACTTCTAGTCTTATCGGCGATGAGCAGTTCTTC
>TRBJ2-7|TRBD1|TRBV4-2|NA
CASSQWTGLYEQYF
TGTGCCAGCAGCCAATGGACAGGACTCTACGAGCAGTACTTC
>TRBJ2-1|NA|TRBV7-6|NA
CASSLGAGIYNEQFF
TGTGCCAGCAGCTTGGGGGCAGGGATCTACAATGAGCAGTTCTTC
>TRBJ2-5|NA|TRBV27|NA
CASSLIAFETQYF
TGTGCCAGCAGTTTAATAGCCTTTGAGACCCAGTACTTC
>TRBJ1-5|TRBD1|TRBV6-5|NA
CASSAGTENQPQHF
TGTGCCAGCAGCGCCGGGACAGAGAATCAGCCCCAGCATTTT
>TRBJ2-7|NA|TRBV4-1|NA
CASSQEILKTYEQYF
TGCGCCAGCAGCCAAGAGATTCTCAAGACCTACGAGCAGTACTTC
>TRBJ1-2|TRBD1|TRBV11-2|NA
CASSMYNAIQGSFVYTF
TGTGCCAGCAGCATGTATAATGCCATACAGGGGTCTTTCGTCTACACCTTC
>TRBJ2-1|TRBD2|TRBV7-7|NA
CASSLELAGYNEQFF
TGTGCTAGCAGCTTAGAACTAGCGGGCTACAATGAGCAGTTCTTC
>TRBJ2-1|TRBD1|TRBV6-1|NA
CASSEAPPGGRYNEQFF
TGTGCCAGCAGTGAAGCGCCCCCAGGGGGCCGTTACAATGAGCAGTTCTTC
>TRBJ2-1|NA|TRBV7-9|NA
CASSSLRDGPTDEQFF
TGTGCCAGCAGTTCCCTCCGGGACGGTCCTACCGATGAGCAGTTCTTC
>TRBJ2-1|NA|TRBV11-3|NA
CASSHRLGHNEQFF
TGTGCCAGCAGCCATAGACTAGGCCACAATGAGCAGTTCTTC
>TRBJ1-5|NA|TRBV7-9|NA
CASSRDFSNQPQHF
TGTGCCAGCAGCAGGGACTTTTCCAATCAGCCCCAGCATTTT
>TRBJ2-5|NA|TRBV9|once
CASSVTQGRFQETQYF
TGTGCCAGCAGCGTAACCCAGGGACGGTTTCAAGAGACCCAGTACTTC
>TRBJ1-5|NA|TRBV2|NA
CASSEWTGDNQPQHF
TGTGCCAGCAGCGAATGGACGGGCGACAATCAGCCCCAGCATTTT